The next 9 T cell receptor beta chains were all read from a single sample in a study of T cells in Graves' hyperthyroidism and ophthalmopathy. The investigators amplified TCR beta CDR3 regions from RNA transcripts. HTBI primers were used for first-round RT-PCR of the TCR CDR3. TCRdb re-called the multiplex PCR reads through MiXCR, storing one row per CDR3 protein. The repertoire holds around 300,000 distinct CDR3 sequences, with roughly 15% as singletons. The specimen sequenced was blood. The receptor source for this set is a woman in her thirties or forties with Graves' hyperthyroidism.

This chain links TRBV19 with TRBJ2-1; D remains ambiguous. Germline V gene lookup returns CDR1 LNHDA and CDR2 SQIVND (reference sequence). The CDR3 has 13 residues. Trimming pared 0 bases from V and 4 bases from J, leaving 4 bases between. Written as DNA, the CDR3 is TGTGCCAGTAGTATAGAGAGATACAATGAGCAGTTCTTC. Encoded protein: CASSIERYNEQFF.

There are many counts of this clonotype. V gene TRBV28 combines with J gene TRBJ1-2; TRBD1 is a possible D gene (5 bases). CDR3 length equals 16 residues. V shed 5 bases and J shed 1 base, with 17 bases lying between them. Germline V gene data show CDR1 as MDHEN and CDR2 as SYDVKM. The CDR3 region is CASSPSAGGINYGYTF. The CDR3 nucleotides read TGTGCCAGCAGTCCCAGCGCGGGGGGGATTAACTATGGCTACACCTTC.

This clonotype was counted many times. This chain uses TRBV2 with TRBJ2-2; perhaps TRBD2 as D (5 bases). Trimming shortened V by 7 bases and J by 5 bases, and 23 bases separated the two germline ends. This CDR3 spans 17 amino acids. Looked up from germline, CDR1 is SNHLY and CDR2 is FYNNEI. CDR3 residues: CASNPRTAVDGTGELFF. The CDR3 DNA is TGTGCCAGCAATCCCAGGACTGCAGTAGACGGAACCGGGGAGCTGTTTTTT. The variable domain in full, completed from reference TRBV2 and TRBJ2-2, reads EPEVTQTPSHQVTQMGQEVILRCVPISNHLYFYWYRQILGQKVEFLVSFYNNEISEKSEIFDDQFSVERPDGSNFTLKIRSTKLEDSAMYFCASNPRTAVDGTGELFFGEGSRLTVL.

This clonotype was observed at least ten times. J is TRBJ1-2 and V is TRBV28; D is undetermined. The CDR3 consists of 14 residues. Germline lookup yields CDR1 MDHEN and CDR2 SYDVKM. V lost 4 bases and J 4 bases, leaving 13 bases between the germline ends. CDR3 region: CASSSRDLSYGYTF. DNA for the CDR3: TGTGCCAGCAGTTCTCGGGATCTATCCTATGGCTACACCTTC.

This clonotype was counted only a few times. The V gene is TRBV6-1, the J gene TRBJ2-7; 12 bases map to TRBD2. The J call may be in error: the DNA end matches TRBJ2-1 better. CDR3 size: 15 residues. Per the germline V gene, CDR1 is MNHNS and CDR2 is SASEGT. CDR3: CASRPGLAGSDEQFF. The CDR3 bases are TGTGCCAGCAGGCCGGGACTAGCGGGTTCGGACGAGCAGTTCTTC.

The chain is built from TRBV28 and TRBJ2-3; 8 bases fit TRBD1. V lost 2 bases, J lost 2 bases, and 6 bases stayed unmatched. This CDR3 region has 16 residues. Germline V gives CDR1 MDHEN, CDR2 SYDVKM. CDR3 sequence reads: CASSLGGTGYTDTQYF. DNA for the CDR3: TGTGCCAGCAGTTTAGGCGGGACAGGTTACACAGATACGCAGTATTTT. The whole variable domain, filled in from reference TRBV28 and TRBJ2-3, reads DVKVTQSSRYLVKRTGEKVFLECVQDMDHENMFWYRQDPGLGLRLIYFSYDVKMKEKGDIPEGYSVSREKKERFSLILESASTNQTSMYLCASSLGGTGYTDTQYFGPGTRLTVL.

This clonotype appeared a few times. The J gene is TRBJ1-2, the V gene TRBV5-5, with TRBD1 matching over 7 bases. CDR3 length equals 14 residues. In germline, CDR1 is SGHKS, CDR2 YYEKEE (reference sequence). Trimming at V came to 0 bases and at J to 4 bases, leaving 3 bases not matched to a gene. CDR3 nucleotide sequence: TGTGCCAGCAGCTTGGAGGGGGCAGGCTATGGCTACACCTTC. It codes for CASSLEGAGYGYTF.

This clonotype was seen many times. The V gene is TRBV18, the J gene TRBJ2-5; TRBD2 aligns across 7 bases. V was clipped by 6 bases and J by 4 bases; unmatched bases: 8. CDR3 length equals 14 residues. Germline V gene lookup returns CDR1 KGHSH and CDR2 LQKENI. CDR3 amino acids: CASSKRERGETQYF. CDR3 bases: TGTGCCAGCTCGAAGCGGGAACGGGGAGAGACCCAGTACTTC.

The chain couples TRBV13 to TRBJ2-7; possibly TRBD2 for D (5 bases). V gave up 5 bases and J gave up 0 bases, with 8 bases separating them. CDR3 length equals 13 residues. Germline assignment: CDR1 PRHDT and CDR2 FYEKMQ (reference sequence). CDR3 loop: CASSAGNSYEQYF. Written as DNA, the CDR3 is TGTGCCAGCAGCGCCGGGAACTCCTACGAGCAGTACTTC.